Listed below are T cell receptor beta chains from one sample, sequenced in a study of early T cells in non-severe SARS-CoV-2 infection. TCRdb re-called the 5' RACE reads with MiXCR, one entry per CDR3 protein. The profile shows 45,000 to 50,000 distinct CDR3 sequences, approximately 5.6% of them singletons. Source material: whole blood. Source of these receptors: an adult who was a healthcare worker with PCR-confirmed SARS-CoV-2 infection or an uninfected control (not recorded which). CDR3s include the opening cysteine and the closing phenylalanine or tryptophan. The order of the fields is D gene, V gene, clone size, J gene, CDR3 DNA, CDR3 protein. The D gene is left open where the match is weak. A row's size may be missing; if present it is once, few, many or a size class.

d_call: TRBD2; v_call: TRBV2; clone_size: many; j_call: TRBJ2-7; cdr3_nt: TGTGCCAGCGGAACTAGCGGGAGGGCCGAGGAGCAGTACTTC; cdr3_aa: CASGTSGRAEEQYF
d_call: TRBD2; v_call: TRBV20-1; clone_size: many; j_call: TRBJ2-1; cdr3_nt: TGCAGTGCTAGAGTGACTAGCGGGAGAAGCAATGAGCAGTTCTTC; cdr3_aa: CSARVTSGRSNEQFF
d_call: TRBD1; v_call: TRBV29-1; clone_size: .; j_call: TRBJ2-1; cdr3_nt: TGCAGCGTTGTACCCAGGGGGAATGAGCAGTTCTTC; cdr3_aa: CSVVPRGNEQFF
d_call: TRBD2; v_call: TRBV4-3; clone_size: few; j_call: TRBJ2-3; cdr3_nt: TGCGCCAGCAGCCACCCCCCCGGGATAGCGGGGGCCGCAGATACGCAGTATTTT; cdr3_aa: CASSHPPGIAGAADTQYF
d_call: TRBD2; v_call: TRBV10-1; clone_size: many; j_call: TRBJ2-7; cdr3_nt: TGCGCCAGCAGTGGAGGACTAGCGGGCCTCTACGAGCAGTACTTC; cdr3_aa: CASSGGLAGLYEQYF
d_call: .; v_call: TRBV29-1; clone_size: many; j_call: TRBJ1-2; cdr3_nt: TGCAGCGTTGGAGACAGGACCCCCTATGGCTACACCTTC; cdr3_aa: CSVGDRTPYGYTF
d_call: .; v_call: TRBV6-6; clone_size: many; j_call: TRBJ2-7; cdr3_nt: TGTGCCAGCAGTTCGGGAGCTAAGCAGTACTTC; cdr3_aa: CASSSGAKQYF
d_call: .; v_call: TRBV15; clone_size: .; j_call: TRBJ2-3; cdr3_nt: TGTGCCACCAGCACTAGGAGTTTGGGCACAGATACGCAGTATTTT; cdr3_aa: CATSTRSLGTDTQYF
d_call: TRBD1; v_call: TRBV7-8; clone_size: many; j_call: TRBJ2-1; cdr3_nt: TGTGCCAGCAGGGGGACAGGGGGCAATGAGCAGTTCTTC; cdr3_aa: CASRGTGGNEQFF
d_call: .; v_call: TRBV7-9; clone_size: few; j_call: TRBJ2-7; cdr3_nt: TGTGCCAGCAGCCTCCCGGGACTCGTCGAGCAGTACTTC; cdr3_aa: CASSLPGLVEQYF
d_call: TRBD1; v_call: TRBV3-1; clone_size: many; j_call: TRBJ1-2; cdr3_nt: TGTGCCAGCAGCCAAGCAGGGGGACAGGGTCACTATGGCTACACCTTC; cdr3_aa: CASSQAGGQGHYGYTF
d_call: .; v_call: TRBV29-1; clone_size: many; j_call: TRBJ2-7; cdr3_nt: TGCAGCGTCGGGGAACCATTCATACGGCAGTACTTC; cdr3_aa: CSVGEPFIRQYF
d_call: .; v_call: TRBV5-4; clone_size: .; j_call: TRBJ1-1; cdr3_nt: TGTGCCAGCAGCAACCCCGCGACCCGGAACACTGAAGCTTTCTTT; cdr3_aa: CASSNPATRNTEAFF
d_call: TRBD2; v_call: TRBV3-1; clone_size: many; j_call: TRBJ2-3; cdr3_nt: TGTGCCAGCAGCCCCCGACTAGCGTCGAATACGCAGTATTTT; cdr3_aa: CASSPRLASNTQYF
d_call: .; v_call: TRBV30; clone_size: many; j_call: TRBJ1-3; cdr3_nt: TGTGCCTGGAGGTCTCGATCTGGAAACACCATATATTTT; cdr3_aa: CAWRSRSGNTIYF
d_call: TRBD1; v_call: TRBV7-6; clone_size: many; j_call: TRBJ2-7; cdr3_nt: TGTGCCAGCAGCCCCGGGACAGCTATTACCTACGAGCAGTACTTC; cdr3_aa: CASSPGTAITYEQYF
d_call: .; v_call: TRBV7-9; clone_size: many; j_call: TRBJ2-3; cdr3_nt: TGTGCCAGCAGCCGAACGACAGGTAGCACAGATACGCAGTATTTT; cdr3_aa: CASSRTTGSTDTQYF
d_call: .; v_call: TRBV20-1; clone_size: .; j_call: TRBJ1-5; cdr3_nt: TGCAGTGCTAGACCCACCGAGTGGGGGAGTTCGCAGCATTTT; cdr3_aa: CSARPTEWGSSQHF
d_call: .; v_call: TRBV20-1; clone_size: many; j_call: TRBJ1-1; cdr3_nt: TGCAGTGCTTGGGCGCCCAGGGGGAACACTGAAGCTTTCTTT; cdr3_aa: CSAWAPRGNTEAFF
d_call: .; v_call: TRBV13; clone_size: many; j_call: TRBJ2-2; cdr3_nt: TGTGCCAGCAGCTTAGGGCCAGGGAACACCGGGGAGCTGTTTTTT; cdr3_aa: CASSLGPGNTGELFF
d_call: TRBD1; v_call: TRBV9; clone_size: .; j_call: TRBJ2-6; cdr3_nt: TGTGCCAGCAGCGCGAAGGGGACAGGGAGCTTTGGGGCCAACGTCCTGACTTTC; cdr3_aa: CASSAKGTGSFGANVLTF
d_call: TRBD1; v_call: TRBV30; clone_size: few; j_call: TRBJ2-3; cdr3_nt: TGTGCCCAGCGGGACAGGGGATTAGATACGCAGTATTTT; cdr3_aa: CAQRDRGLDTQYF
d_call: .; v_call: TRBV12-3/TRBV12-4; clone_size: .; j_call: TRBJ1-6; cdr3_nt: TGTGCCAGCAGTTCGGACGGGGATAATTCACCCCTCCACTTT; cdr3_aa: CASSSDGDNSPLHF
d_call: TRBD2; v_call: TRBV19; clone_size: few; j_call: TRBJ2-5; cdr3_nt: TGTGCCAGTAGTCCGCAGCGGGGGTTCCAAGAGACCCAGTACTTC; cdr3_aa: CASSPQRGFQETQYF
d_call: .; v_call: TRBV5-1; clone_size: few; j_call: TRBJ2-3; cdr3_nt: TGCGCCAGCAGCCCCCCCACTCCAGATACGCAGTATTTT; cdr3_aa: CASSPPTPDTQYF
d_call: .; v_call: TRBV6-5; clone_size: once; j_call: TRBJ1-6; cdr3_nt: TGTGCCAGCAATCCGGGGGCTTATTCACCCCTCCACTTT; cdr3_aa: CASNPGAYSPLHF
d_call: TRBD2; v_call: TRBV18; clone_size: .; j_call: TRBJ2-2; cdr3_nt: TGTGCCAGCTCGCCCAAGCGGGAGGGCCTCACCGGGGAGCTGTTTTTT; cdr3_aa: CASSPKREGLTGELFF
d_call: .; v_call: TRBV12-3/TRBV12-4; clone_size: .; j_call: TRBJ1-4; cdr3_nt: TGTGCCAGCAGTTTGACCGGGACGGATGAAAAACTGTTTTTT; cdr3_aa: CASSLTGTDEKLFF
d_call: .; v_call: TRBV7-2; clone_size: many; j_call: TRBJ2-7; cdr3_nt: TGTGCCAGCAGCTTAAGAACAGGGAAAGACTACGAGCAGTACTTC; cdr3_aa: CASSLRTGKDYEQYF
d_call: .; v_call: TRBV9; clone_size: many; j_call: TRBJ2-1; cdr3_nt: TGTGCCAGCAGCGTAGTAGGCGGGGGCCCGGGGAGCTCCTACAATGAGCAGTTCTTC; cdr3_aa: CASSVVGGGPGSSYNEQFF
d_call: .; v_call: TRBV4-3; clone_size: many; j_call: TRBJ1-1; cdr3_nt: TGCGCCAGCAGCCAAGATCGGGGGGGGGCCACTGAAGCTTTCTTT; cdr3_aa: CASSQDRGGATEAFF
d_call: .; v_call: TRBV29-1; clone_size: many; j_call: TRBJ2-1; cdr3_nt: TGCAGCGTAGGGACTCCCGGCTCCTACAATGAGCAGTTCTTC; cdr3_aa: CSVGTPGSYNEQFF
d_call: .; v_call: TRBV30; clone_size: many; j_call: TRBJ1-5; cdr3_nt: TGTGCCTGGAGCCACAGAGACAATCAGCCCCAGCATTTT; cdr3_aa: CAWSHRDNQPQHF
d_call: .; v_call: TRBV6-5; clone_size: many; j_call: TRBJ1-3; cdr3_nt: TGTGCCAGCCGAGGGTACGGAAACACCATATATTTT; cdr3_aa: CASRGYGNTIYF
d_call: .; v_call: TRBV18; clone_size: .; j_call: TRBJ1-6; cdr3_nt: TGTGCCAGCTCACCAACGGGGTTCTATAATTCACCCCTCCACTTT; cdr3_aa: CASSPTGFYNSPLHF